This T cell receptor (beta chain) was sequenced in a study of blood T cell repertoires in COVID-19. Study-level information: The United States, Italy and Spain supplied acute and convalescent COVID-19 samples. PBMCs, B-cell-depleted T cells, or T cells were the source of the cDNA or gDNA that made up the material.

How the authors handled the data: Estimation of nucleated cell counts relied on the amplification of reference gene primers. Repertoires were generated with immunoSEQ multiplex PCR, while TCRdb's copy carries only in-frame clones and drops some. The V and J calls and clone size come from that table; D and trimming were worked out from the DNA. The table records over 25,000 clones, more than 70% of them present only once. Trimming shortened V by 7 bases and J by 5 bases, and 17 bases separated the two germline ends. Per germline, CDR1 MNHEY and CDR2 SVGAGI. This CDR3 is 15 amino acids long. The sequencing sample was made of peripheral blood. The V call is TRBV6-5, the J call TRBJ2-2; D unresolved. The origin of this receptor is a human donor in a cohort sampled during active COVID-19. This CDR3 reads CASTMRPSWTGELFF. The CDR3 nucleotides read TGTGCCAGCACTATGCGGCCTTCCTGGACCGGGGAGCTGTTTTTT.